This entry is about one T cell receptor (beta chain). The CDR3 is 14 amino acids. From germline, CDR1 is MNHEY and CDR2 SVGEGT. V lost 3 bases to trimming and J lost 8 bases, with 16 bases between them. In the study's own analysis: By means of reference gene primer amplification, nucleated cell counts were estimated. Sequencing used immunoSEQ multiplex PCR; TCRdb keeps in-frame clones, though not all of them. That table gives V, J and clone size, and the DNA gave D and trimming. The sample lists about 150,000 clones, about 86% occurring once. These data come from a study of blood T cell repertoires in COVID-19. Study-level information: Material from acute and convalescent COVID-19 was sourced from the United States, Italy and Spain. From T cells, B-cell-depleted T cells, or PBMCs came the material, which was cDNA or gDNA.

This rearrangement joins TRBV6-2 or TRBV6-3 to TRBJ1-2; D might be TRBD1 (5 bases). The source of this sequence is a man aged 50 to 59 with active or convalescent COVID-19. The sequenced sample consisted of peripheral blood. This chain's CDR3 is CASSYSGRAGGYTF. CDR3 in DNA: TGTGCCAGCAGTTATTCGGGCAGGGCCGGCGGCTACACCTTC.